The following is a T cell receptor (beta chain) sequence with its context. This record belongs to a study of breast tumors, draining lymph nodes, adjacent tissues. MiXCR was run by TCRdb on the multiplex PCR reads, yielding one entry per CDR3 protein. This sample has about 120,000 distinct CDR3 sequences, with 15% to 20% found just once. Breast cancer patients provided tissue from their axillary draining lymph nodes. CDR3 size: 17 residues. The V and J ends lost 3 bases and 0 bases respectively, with 15 bases between them. Germline V gives CDR1 MDHEN, CDR2 SYDVKM. The sample consisted of axillary lymph node tissue. The source is a female donor with breast cancer. Some clones in this sample may be carry-over from other donors' samples. This chain links TRBV28 with TRBJ1-3; no clear D gene. The CDR3 bases are TGTGCCAGCAGTTTTATCAACAGCTACCTCTCTGGAAACACCATATATTTT. Protein: CASSFINSYLSGNTIYF.